The 15 T cell receptor beta chains listed next were all sequenced from one sample in a study of blood T cell repertoires in COVID-19. Here immunoSEQ multiplex PCR was the method, and the copy in TCRdb shows in-frame clones only, minus some. In the table there are fewer than 300,000 clones, approximately 90% of which are singletons. The sequenced material came from peripheral blood. The receptor source for this set is a woman in her forties or fifties with COVID-19, enrolled during active disease.

This clone was observed a handful of times. The CDR3 is CASSLAATGWETQYF. The CDR3 DNA is TGTGCCAGCAGCTTAGCGGCTACAGGGTGGGAGACCCAGTACTTC. The chain combines TRBV7-2 with TRBJ2-5, with D tentatively TRBD1 (6 bases). The CDR3 contains 15 residues. Germline-derived CDR1 and CDR2 are SGHTA and FQGNSA. V lost 0 bases and J 5 bases, leaving 13 bases between the germline ends.

The chain employs TRBV2 and TRBJ2-5; 8 bases fit TRBD1. CDR1 SNHLY and CDR2 FYNNEI come from the germline V gene. V lost 7 bases to trimming and J lost 5 bases; unmatched junction nucleotides: 12. This CDR3 spans 15 amino acids. The CDR3 protein is CASKLEQGVAETQYF. In DNA, the CDR3 is TGTGCCAGCAAATTAGAACAGGGGGTAGCGGAGACCCAGTACTTC.

The chain combines TRBV20-1 with TRBJ1-2; 7 positions agree with TRBD1. With 8 bases clipped from V and 3 bases from J, the junction kept 3 bases outside the gene matches. Germline V gene sequence: CDR1 DFQATT, CDR2 SNEGSKA (reference sequence). The CDR3 length is 11 residues. The chain's CDR3 is CSLTGDYGYTF. The CDR3 nucleotides read TGCAGTTTAACAGGGGACTATGGCTACACCTTC.

The chain joins TRBV19 to TRBJ2-6; D might be TRBD2 (5 bases). Between the trimmed V and J ends, which lost 7 bases and 9 bases, there was a span of 16 bases. CDR3 length: 14 residues. The germline gives CDR1 LNHDA, CDR2 SQIVND (reference sequence). The CDR3 is CASKDAPGGNVLTF. CDR3 bases: TGTGCCAGTAAGGATGCCCCTGGAGGCAACGTCCTGACTTTC. Filled out from reference TRBV19 and TRBJ2-6, the complete variable domain reads DGGITQSPKYLFRKEGQNVTLSCEQNLNHDAMYWYRQDPGQGLRLIYYSQIVNDFQKGDIAEGYSVSREKKESFPLTVTSAQKNPTAFYLCASKDAPGGNVLTFGAGSRLTVL.

The DNA for the CDR3 is TGCGCCAGCAGCTTGGCGGCCAGCGGGAATTCACCCCTCCACTTT. As protein: CASSLAASGNSPLHF. The chain combines TRBV5-1 with TRBJ1-6; D is ambiguous. Between the trimmed V and J ends, which lost 0 bases and 7 bases, there was a span of 11 bases. CDR1 and CDR2 from the germline V gene are SGHRS and YFSETQ. The CDR3 is 15 amino acids.

This sequence joins TRBV11-3 and TRBJ2-1, with 9 bases that match TRBD1. Germline values: CDR1 SGHNT, CDR2 YENEEA. V was clipped by 5 bases and J by 3 bases; unmatched bases: 5. The length of the CDR3 is 15 residues. Here the CDR3 DNA reads TGTGCCAGCAGCATAGGACAGGGGAACTACAATGAGCAGTTCTTC. Translation: CASSIGQGNYNEQFF.

The chain has TRBV19 and TRBJ2-1; 9 bases match TRBD1. V dropped 6 bases and J dropped 7; count of bases not matched to a gene: 7. The CDR3 has 14 amino acids. In germline, CDR1 is LNHDA, CDR2 SQIVND (reference sequence). The CDR3: CASRVQGAGNEQFF. CDR3 sequence (DNA): TGTGCCAGTAGGGTACAGGGGGCGGGGAATGAGCAGTTCTTC.

V usage is TRBV30 and J usage is TRBJ1-5; no clear D gene. Trimming cost V 0 bases and J 0 bases, with 3 bases left between them. CDR1 and CDR2 (germline): GTSNPN, SVGIG (reference sequence). The CDR3 loop spans 13 amino acids. CDR3 DNA sequence: TGTGCCTGGAGTGTATATAGCAATCAGCCCCAGCATTTT. Its translation: CAWSVYSNQPQHF. The whole variable domain, filled in from reference TRBV30 and TRBJ1-5, reads SQTIHQWPATLVQPVGSPLSLECTVEGTSNPNLYWYRQAAGRGLQLLFYSVGIGQISSEVPQNLSASRPQDRQFILSSKKLLLSDSGFYLCAWSVYSNQPQHFGDGTRLSIL.

The chain has TRBV24-1 and TRBJ2-3; 10 nucleotides align to TRBD2. The CDR3 is 15 amino acids. CDR1 and CDR2 from the germline V gene are KGHDR and SFDVKD. V dropped 3 bases and J dropped 5; count of bases not matched to a gene: 4. The CDR3 DNA sequence: TGTGCCACCAGTGATACCCGACTAGCGGGAGATACGCAGTATTTT. This gives the protein CATSDTRLAGDTQYF.

This rearrangement joins TRBV7-9 to TRBJ2-3, with D perhaps TRBD1 (6 bases). In germline, CDR1 is SEHNR, CDR2 FQNEAQ (reference sequence). This CDR3 has 16 residues. Trimming pared 5 bases from V and 0 bases from J, leaving 15 bases between. This CDR3 is CASSRGHQISTDTQYF. The CDR3 DNA reads as TGTGCCAGCAGCCGGGGACACCAGATTAGCACAGATACGCAGTATTTT. Looking up the rest from reference TRBV7-9 and TRBJ2-3 gives the full variable domain: DTGVSQNPRHKITKRGQNVTFRCDPISEHNRLYWYRQTLGQGPEFLTYFQNEAQLEKSRLLSDRFSAERPKGSFSTLEIQRTEQGDSAMYLCASSRGHQISTDTQYFGPGTRLTVL.

The chain couples TRBV10-2 to TRBJ2-1, with 14 bases aligning to TRBD2. In germline, CDR1 is WSHSY, CDR2 SAAADI. This CDR3 is built from 17 residues. V trimming: 7 bases; J trimming: 0 bases; junction bases outside the gene matches: 5. CDR3 coding DNA: TGCGCCAGCACCGGACTAGCGGGAGGAAGCTCCTACAATGAGCAGTTCTTC. It codes for CASTGLAGGSSYNEQFF.

This chain's CDR3 is CASSRGTSGRSTGELFF. CDR3 DNA: TGTGCCAGCAGCCGCGGGACTAGCGGGAGGAGCACCGGGGAGCTGTTTTTT. V usage is TRBV5-4 and J usage is TRBJ2-2, with TRBD2 matching over 15 bases. The CDR3 loop spans 17 amino acids. Germline CDR1 SGHNT, CDR2 YYREEE (reference sequence). J was trimmed by 4 bases and V by 4 bases; bases with no gene match: 5. The variable domain in full, with the rest retrieved from reference TRBV5-4 and TRBJ2-2, is ETGVTQSPTHLIKTRGQQVTLRCSSQSGHNTVSWYQQALGQGPQFIFQYYREEENGRGNFPPRFSGLQFPNYSSELNVNALELDDSALYLCASSRGTSGRSTGELFFGEGSRLTVL.

This chain joins TRBV19 and TRBJ1-2; D is unresolved. Germline CDR1 is LNHDA and CDR2 is SQIVND (reference sequence). This CDR3 region has 13 residues. V shed 3 bases and J shed 9 bases, with 14 bases lying between them. In nucleotides, the CDR3 is TGTGCCAGTAGTATTGTGAGAGGAGCGAGCTACACCTTC. Residues: CASSIVRGASYTF.

The chain employs TRBV4-1 and TRBJ1-4; a possible D gene is TRBD1 (6 bases). CDR3 size: 15 residues. The germline V gene encodes CDR1 MGHRA and CDR2 YSYEKL. Trimming took off 0 bases at V and 6 bases at J, with 11 bases between the two ends. The CDR3 loop reads CASSQDQGRDEKLFF. Here the CDR3 DNA reads TGCGCCAGCAGCCAAGATCAGGGGAGGGATGAAAAACTGTTTTTT.

The rearrangement uses TRBV9 and TRBJ1-1, with 7 bases lining up with TRBD1. This CDR3 contains 13 residues. Losses at the gene ends were 0 bases for V and 7 bases for J; bases not matched to a gene: 3. Germline CDR1 is SGDLS and CDR2 is YYNGEE. The CDR3 region is CASSVGDRYEAFF. For the CDR3, the DNA is TGTGCCAGCAGCGTAGGGGACAGATATGAAGCTTTCTTT.